This T cell receptor beta chain was identified in a study of T-cell reconstitution after alpha-beta-depleted transplantation in children. From germline, CDR1 is MDHEN and CDR2 SYDVKM. The CDR3 has 17 amino acids. V was clipped by 6 bases and J by 10 bases, with 25 bases between them. The table lists this clonotype with many counts. It was with unique molecular identifiers that the TCRbeta library was prepared. Via MiXCR, TCRdb re-called the PCR reads, giving one row per CDR3 protein. The sample records about 160,000 distinct CDR3 sequences, 11% being singletons. The genes are TRBV28 and TRBJ1-6, with D hard to call. The sample was PBMCs, taken before TCRalphabeta/CD19-depleted stem cell transplant. The TCR originated in a boy aged 2 to 10 with acute myeloid leukemia, due to receive a stem cell transplant. The DNA for the CDR3 is TGTGCCAGCAGCCCACCCCTGGGCATTTTGACCTTGTCACCCCTCCACTTT. Translated, it gives CASSPPLGILTLSPLHF.